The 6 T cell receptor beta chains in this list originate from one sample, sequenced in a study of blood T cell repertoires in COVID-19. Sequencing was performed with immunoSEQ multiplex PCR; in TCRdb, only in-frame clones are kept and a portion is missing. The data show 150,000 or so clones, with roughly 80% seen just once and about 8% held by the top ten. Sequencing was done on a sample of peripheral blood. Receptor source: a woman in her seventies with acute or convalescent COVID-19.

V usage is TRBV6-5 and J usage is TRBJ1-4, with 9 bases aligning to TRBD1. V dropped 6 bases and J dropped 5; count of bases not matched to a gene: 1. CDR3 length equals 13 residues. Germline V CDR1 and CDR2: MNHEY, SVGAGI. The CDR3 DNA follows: TGTGCCAGCAGACAGGGGGCGAATGAAAAACTGTTTTTT. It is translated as CASRQGANEKLFF.

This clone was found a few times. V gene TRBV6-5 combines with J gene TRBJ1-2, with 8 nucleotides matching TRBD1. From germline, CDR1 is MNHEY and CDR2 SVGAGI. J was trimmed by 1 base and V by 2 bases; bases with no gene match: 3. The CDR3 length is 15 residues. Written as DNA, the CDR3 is TGTGCCAGCAGTTACAACAGGGGGGATAACTATGGCTACACCTTC. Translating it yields CASSYNRGDNYGYTF.

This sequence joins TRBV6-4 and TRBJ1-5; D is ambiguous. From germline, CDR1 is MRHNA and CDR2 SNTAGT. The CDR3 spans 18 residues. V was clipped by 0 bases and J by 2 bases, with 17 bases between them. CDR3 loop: CASSDSIGSRFCNQPQHF. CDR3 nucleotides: TGTGCCAGCAGTGACTCGATCGGGTCCCGGTTTTGCAATCAGCCCCAGCATTTT.

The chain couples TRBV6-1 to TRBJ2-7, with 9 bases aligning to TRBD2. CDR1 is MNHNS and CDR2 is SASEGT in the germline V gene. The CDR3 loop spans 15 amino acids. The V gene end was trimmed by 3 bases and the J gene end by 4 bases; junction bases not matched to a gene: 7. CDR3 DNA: TGTGCCAGCAGTGACGTCGCGGGAGGGCCGTACGAGCAGTACTTC. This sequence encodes CASSDVAGGPYEQYF.

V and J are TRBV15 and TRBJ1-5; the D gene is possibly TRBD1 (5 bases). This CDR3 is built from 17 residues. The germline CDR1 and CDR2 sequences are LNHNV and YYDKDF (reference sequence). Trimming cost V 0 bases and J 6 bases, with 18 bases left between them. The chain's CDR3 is CATSRDEIRGGIQPQHF. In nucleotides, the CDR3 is TGTGCCACCAGCAGAGATGAAATTCGGGGGGGGATTCAGCCCCAGCATTTT. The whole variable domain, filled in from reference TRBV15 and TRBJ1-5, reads DAMVIQNPRYQVTQFGKPVTLSCSQTLNHNVMYWYQQKSSQAPKLLFHYYDKDFNNEADTPDNFQSRRPNTSFCFLDIRSPGLGDTAMYLCATSRDEIRGGIQPQHFGDGTRLSIL.

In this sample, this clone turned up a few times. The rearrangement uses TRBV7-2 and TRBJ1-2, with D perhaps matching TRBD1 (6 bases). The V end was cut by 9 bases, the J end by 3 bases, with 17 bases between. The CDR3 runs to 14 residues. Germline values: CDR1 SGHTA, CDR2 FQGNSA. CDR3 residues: CASKPAGDHYGYTF. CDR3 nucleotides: TGTGCCAGTAAGCCGGCAGGGGATCACTATGGCTACACCTTC.